This TCR beta chain was identified in a study of OX40 agonist ivuxolimab in advanced cancers. This CDR3 spans 13 amino acids. V lost 3 bases to trimming and J lost 7 bases, with 13 bases between them. CDR1 and CDR2 (germline): MNHNS, SASEGT. Sequencing used immunoSEQ multiplex PCR; TCRdb keeps in-frame clones, though not all of them. The sample contains over 100,000 clones, around 89% of which appear only once. The source of this sequence is an adult with an advanced solid tumor such as melanoma, head and neck, liver or kidney cancer. V and J are TRBV6-1 and TRBJ2-7; maybe TRBD1 (6 bases). Sequences were derived from CD4+ or CD8+ T cells sorted from blood, sampled in a trial of the OX40 agonist ivuxolimab. CDR3 sequence (DNA): TGTGCCAGCAGTGACAGGGGTGTGGGAGAGCAGTACTTC. Protein: CASSDRGVGEQYF.